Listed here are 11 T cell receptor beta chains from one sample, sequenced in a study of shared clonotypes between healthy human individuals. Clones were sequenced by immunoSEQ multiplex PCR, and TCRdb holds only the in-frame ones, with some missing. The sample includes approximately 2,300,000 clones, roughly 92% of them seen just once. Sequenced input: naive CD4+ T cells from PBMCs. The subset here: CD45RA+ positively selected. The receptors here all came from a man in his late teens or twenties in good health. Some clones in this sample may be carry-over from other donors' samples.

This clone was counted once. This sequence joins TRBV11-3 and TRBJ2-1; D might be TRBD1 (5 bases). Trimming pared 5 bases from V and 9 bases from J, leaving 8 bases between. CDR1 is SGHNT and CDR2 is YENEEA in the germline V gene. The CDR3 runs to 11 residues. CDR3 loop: CASSQGAEQFF. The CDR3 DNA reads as TGTGCCAGCAGCCAAGGGGCTGAGCAGTTCTTC.

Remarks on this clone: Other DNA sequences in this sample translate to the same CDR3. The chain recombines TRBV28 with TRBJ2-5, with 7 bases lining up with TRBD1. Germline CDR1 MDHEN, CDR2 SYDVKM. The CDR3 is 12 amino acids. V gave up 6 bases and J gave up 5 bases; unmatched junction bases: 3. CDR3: CASRQGLETQYF. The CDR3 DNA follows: TGTGCCAGCAGACAGGGGTTGGAGACCCAGTACTTC.

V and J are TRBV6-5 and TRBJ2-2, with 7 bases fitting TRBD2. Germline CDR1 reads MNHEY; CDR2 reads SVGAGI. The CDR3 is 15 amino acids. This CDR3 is CVTYSVGRITGELFF. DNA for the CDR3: TGTGTCACCTATTCGGTCGGGAGGATCACCGGGGAGCTGTTTTTT.

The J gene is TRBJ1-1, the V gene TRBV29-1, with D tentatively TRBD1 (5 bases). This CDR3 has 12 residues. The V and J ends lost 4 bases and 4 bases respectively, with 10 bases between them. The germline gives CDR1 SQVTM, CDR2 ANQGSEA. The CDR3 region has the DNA TGCAGCGTTGCGATCGGGGGCACTGAAGCTTTCTTT. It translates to CSVAIGGTEAFF.

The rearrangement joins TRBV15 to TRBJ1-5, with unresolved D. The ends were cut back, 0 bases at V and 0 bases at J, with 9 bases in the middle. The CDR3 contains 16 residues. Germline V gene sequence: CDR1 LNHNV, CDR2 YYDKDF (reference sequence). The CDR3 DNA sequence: TGTGCCACCAGCAGAGATTTGGGCCTTAGCAATCAGCCCCAGCATTTT. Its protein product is CATSRDLGLSNQPQHF.

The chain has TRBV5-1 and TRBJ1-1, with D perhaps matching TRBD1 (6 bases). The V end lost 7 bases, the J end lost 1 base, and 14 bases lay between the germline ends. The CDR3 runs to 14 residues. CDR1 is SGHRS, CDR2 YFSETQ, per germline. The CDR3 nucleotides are TGCGCCAGCTCCTCGATAGGGGGGAACACTGAAGCTTTCTTT. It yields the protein CASSSIGGNTEAFF. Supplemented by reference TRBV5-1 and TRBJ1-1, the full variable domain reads KAGVTQTPRYLIKTRGQQVTLSCSPISGHRSVSWYQQTPGQGLQFLFEYFSETQRNKGNFPGRFSGRQFSNSRSEMNVSTLELGDSALYLCASSSIGGNTEAFFGQGTRLTVV.

The CDR3 loop is CASSLNGQFGYTF. The CDR3 region has the DNA TGTGCCAGCAGCTTAAATGGACAGTTTGGCTACACCTTC. The V and J genes are TRBV7-9 and TRBJ1-2; D may be TRBD1 (6 bases). Trimming stripped 2 bases from V and 7 bases from J, with 11 bases between. Per the germline V gene, CDR1 is SEHNR and CDR2 is FQNEAQ (reference sequence). The CDR3 is 13 residues long.

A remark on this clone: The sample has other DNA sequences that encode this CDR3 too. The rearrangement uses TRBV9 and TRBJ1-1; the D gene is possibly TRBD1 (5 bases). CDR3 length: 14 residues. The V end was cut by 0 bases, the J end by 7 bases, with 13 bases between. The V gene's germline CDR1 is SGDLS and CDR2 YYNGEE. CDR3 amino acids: CASSVGGGAVEAFF. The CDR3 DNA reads TGTGCCAGCAGCGTAGGGGGCGGGGCCGTTGAAGCTTTCTTT.

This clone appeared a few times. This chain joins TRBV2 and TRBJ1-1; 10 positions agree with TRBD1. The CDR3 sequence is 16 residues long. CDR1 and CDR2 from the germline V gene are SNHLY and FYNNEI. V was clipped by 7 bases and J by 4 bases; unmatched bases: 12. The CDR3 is CASTLRDRGWGTEAFF. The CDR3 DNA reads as TGTGCCAGCACCCTTAGGGACAGGGGATGGGGCACTGAAGCTTTCTTT.

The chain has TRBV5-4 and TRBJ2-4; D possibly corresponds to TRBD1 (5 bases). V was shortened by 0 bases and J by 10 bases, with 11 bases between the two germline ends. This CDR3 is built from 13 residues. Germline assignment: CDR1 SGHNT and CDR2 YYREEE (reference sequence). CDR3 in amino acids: CASSLVGPGIQYF. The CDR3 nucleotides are TGTGCCAGCAGCTTGGTGGGGCCCGGGATTCAGTACTTC. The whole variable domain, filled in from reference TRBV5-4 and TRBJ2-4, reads ETGVTQSPTHLIKTRGQQVTLRCSSQSGHNTVSWYQQALGQGPQFIFQYYREEENGRGNFPPRFSGLQFPNYSSELNVNALELDDSALYLCASSLVGPGIQYFGAGTRLSVL.

The CDR3 loop reads CATSRDPGAQGTEAFF. CDR3 sequence (DNA): TGTGCCACCAGCAGAGATCCAGGGGCGCAGGGCACTGAAGCTTTCTTT. The V and J genes are TRBV15 and TRBJ1-1; a possible D gene is TRBD1 (6 bases). The germline V gene encodes CDR1 LNHNV and CDR2 YYDKDF (reference sequence). CDR3 length: 16 residues. V lost 0 bases and J lost 4, with 15 bases in between.